What follows are 16 T cell receptor beta chains derived from one specimen sequenced in a study of T cells after yellow fever vaccination. TCRdb re-analysed the 5' RACE reads in MiXCR, keeping a single row per CDR3 protein. Altogether around 320,000 distinct CDR3 sequences are present, roughly 9% being singletons, with the ten largest covering around 3.5%. Sequences were derived from CD4+ T cells sorted from PBMCs, sampled 5 days after the yellow fever booster vaccination. These TCRs come from a man between 18 and 29 years old who received the YFV17D yellow fever vaccine.

This clonotype was counted a few times. V is TRBV7-3 and J is TRBJ2-3; the D is unclear. From germline, CDR1 is SGHTA and CDR2 FQGTGA. Trimming cost V 0 bases and J 1 base, with 17 bases left between them. The CDR3 has 18 amino acids. CDR3 bases: TGTGCCAGCAGCTTAACTATAAGGGCCGTTGCCCGCACAGATACGCAGTATTTT. It codes for CASSLTIRAVARTDTQYF.

The V and J genes are TRBV12-3 or TRBV12-4 and TRBJ1-2; D perhaps matches TRBD1 (5 bases). Trimming left V 4 bases short and J 3 bases short, with 9 bases between. CDR3 length equals 13 residues. The CDR3 DNA sequence: TGTGCCAGCAGTTCGACAGCTGACTATGGCTACACCTTC. Its translation is CASSSTADYGYTF.

The CDR3: CASSFWLPPYNEQFF. CDR3 in DNA: TGTGCCAGCAGCTTTTGGCTACCCCCATACAATGAGCAGTTCTTC. The V and J genes are TRBV5-5 and TRBJ2-1; unclear D gene. In germline, CDR1 is SGHKS, CDR2 YYEKEE (reference sequence). The CDR3 has 15 amino acids. V was pared by 2 bases and J by 4 bases, with 13 bases between.

This clonotype has more than one count but fewer than ten. V and J are TRBV18 and TRBJ1-5; no firm D call. The CDR3 runs 16 residues. The ends were cut back, 0 bases at V and 4 bases at J, with 13 bases in the middle. CDR1 and CDR2 (germline): KGHSH, LQKENI. The CDR3 region has the DNA TGTGCCAGCTCACCACCGACCGGACCGGTAAATCAGCCCCAGCATTTT. Its protein product is CASSPPTGPVNQPQHF.

The genes are TRBV15 and TRBJ2-7, with a possible D match to TRBD1 (6 bases). Per germline, CDR1 LNHNV and CDR2 YYDKDF (reference sequence). CDR3 size: 15 residues. Trimming took off 0 bases at V and 5 bases at J, with 14 bases between the two ends. The CDR3 nucleotides read TGTGCCACCAGCAGAGATCTAGGGACAAGGAACGAGCAGTACTTC. Its translation: CATSRDLGTRNEQYF.

In its sample, this clonotype was seen many times. The chain links TRBV15 to TRBJ2-5; 9 bases match TRBD1. The germline gives CDR1 LNHNV, CDR2 YYDKDF (reference sequence). The CDR3 has 15 amino acids. The V and J ends lost 5 bases and 3 bases, in that order; junction bases with no gene match: 7. The CDR3 sequence: CATSRDRGWEETQYF. In DNA form, the CDR3 reads TGTGCCACCAGCCGTGACAGGGGGTGGGAAGAGACCCAGTACTTC.

The rearrangement links TRBV11-2 to TRBJ1-4; D gene uncertain. Germline lookup yields CDR1 SGHAT and CDR2 FQNNGV. V dropped 1 base and J dropped 7 bases, with 7 bases sitting between them. This CDR3 is built from 13 residues. The CDR3 sequence is CASSLGQSEKLFF. DNA of the CDR3: TGTGCCAGCAGCTTAGGGCAGTCTGAAAAACTGTTTTTT.

Ten or more counts support this clonotype. The chain recombines TRBV4-2 with TRBJ2-1, with D uncertain. This CDR3 is 15 amino acids long. The V and J ends lost 3 bases and 9 bases respectively, with 18 bases between them. From germline, CDR1 is LGHNA and CDR2 YNFKEQ. The CDR3 here is CASSHPRPLQSEQFF. In DNA form, the CDR3 reads TGTGCCAGCAGCCATCCCCGACCCCTCCAGAGTGAGCAGTTCTTC.

This clonotype has ten or more counts. The chain uses TRBV6-1 and TRBJ2-3; either TRBD1 or TRBD2 may supply D (5 bases each). Trimming left V 1 base short and J 3 bases short, with 8 bases between. From germline, CDR1 is MNHNS and CDR2 SASEGT. The CDR3 spans 14 residues. The CDR3 reads CASSEGWGTDTQYF. The CDR3 nucleotides read TGTGCCAGCAGTGAAGGTTGGGGGACAGATACGCAGTATTTT.

This clonotype was picked up many times. The rearrangement uses TRBV4-3 and TRBJ1-6; possible D gene TRBD1, 6 bases. The CDR3 has 16 residues. With 0 bases removed from V and 9 bases from J, the gap between germline ends came to 15 bases. Germline CDR1 is LGHNA and CDR2 is YSLEER. Here the CDR3 reads CASSQEANRDPSPLHF. The CDR3 DNA reads as TGCGCCAGCAGCCAAGAGGCGAACAGGGACCCTTCACCCCTCCACTTT.

This clonotype was counted between two and nine times. V gene TRBV7-3 combines with J gene TRBJ1-6; tentative D call: TRBD1 (6 bases). Trimming cost V 3 bases and J 3 bases, with 9 bases left between them. The CDR3 has 15 residues. The germline V gene encodes CDR1 SGHTA and CDR2 FQGTGA. The CDR3 nucleotides read TGTGCCAGCAGCTTGGTAGGGGGCTATAATTCACCCCTCCACTTT. Protein sequence: CASSLVGGYNSPLHF.

This clonotype was counted at least ten times. The CDR3 is CASSQPASRTTDTQYF. CDR3 DNA: TGTGCCAGCAGCCAACCGGCTAGCAGGACTACAGATACGCAGTATTTT. V usage is TRBV3-1 and J usage is TRBJ2-3; possible D gene TRBD2, 5 bases. Between the trimmed V and J ends, which lost 2 bases and 3 bases, there was a span of 15 bases. The CDR3 runs to 16 residues. Germline values: CDR1 LGHDT, CDR2 YNNKEL (reference sequence).

This clonotype has more than one count but fewer than ten. In DNA, the CDR3 is TGTGCCAGCAGTGAAGGGGGGAAATACAATGAGCAGTTCTTC. Translating gives CASSEGGKYNEQFF. This chain uses TRBV25-1 with TRBJ2-1; a possible D gene is TRBD2 (6 bases). The CDR3 sequence is 14 residues long. V was clipped by 2 bases and J by 4 bases, with 9 bases between them. CDR1 and CDR2 (germline): MGHDK, SYGVNS. The full variable domain, in which reference TRBV25-1 and TRBJ2-1 provide the parts outside the CDR3, is EADIYQTPRYLVIGTGKKITLECSQTMGHDKMYWYQQDPGMELHLIHYSYGVNSTEKGDLSSESTVSRIRTEHFPLTLESARPSHTSQYLCASSEGGKYNEQFFGPGTRLTVL.

This clonotype was detected a few times. This chain links TRBV29-1 with TRBJ2-7; weak D call: TRBD1 (6 bases). The V gene lost 1 base and the J gene lost 8 bases, with 12 bases spanning the gap. This CDR3 comprises 12 residues. CDR1 and CDR2 from the germline V gene are SQVTM and ANQGSEA. In DNA, the CDR3 is TGCAGCGTTGAAGGCCCCGACAGGCAGCAGTACTTC. The encoded protein is CSVEGPDRQQYF.

The chain has TRBV28 and TRBJ1-5; 10 nucleotides line up with TRBD1. V lost 6 bases and J lost 3; bases outside the gene matches: 14. The germline V gene has CDR1 MDHEN and CDR2 SYDVKM. This CDR3 comprises 18 residues. For the CDR3, the DNA is TGTGCCAGCAGACCGAGGACAGGGGGGACCCTAAACAATCAGCCCCAGCATTTT. Translated: CASRPRTGGTLNNQPQHF.

This clonotype turned up a few times. The chain uses TRBV29-1 and TRBJ1-5; TRBD1 aligns across 7 bases. V was clipped by 6 bases and J by 5 bases; unmatched bases: 7. CDR1 is SQVTM and CDR2 is ANQGSEA in the germline V gene. This CDR3 is 13 amino acids long. CDR3 in DNA: TGCAGCGTAGCGACAGGGAACCATCAGCCCCAGCATTTT. It codes for CSVATGNHQPQHF.